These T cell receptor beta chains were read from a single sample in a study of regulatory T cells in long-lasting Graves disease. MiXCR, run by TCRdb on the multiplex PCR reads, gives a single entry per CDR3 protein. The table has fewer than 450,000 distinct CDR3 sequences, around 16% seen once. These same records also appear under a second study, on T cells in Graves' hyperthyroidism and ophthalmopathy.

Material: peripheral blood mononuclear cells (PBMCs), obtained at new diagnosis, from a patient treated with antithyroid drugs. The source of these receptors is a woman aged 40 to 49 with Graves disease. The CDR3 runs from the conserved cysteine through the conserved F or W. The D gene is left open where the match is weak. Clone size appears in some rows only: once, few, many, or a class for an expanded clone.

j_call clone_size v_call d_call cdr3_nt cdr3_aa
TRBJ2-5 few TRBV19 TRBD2 TGTGCCAGTGGTATAGCGGGAGGGCCTACGTACCAAGAGACCCAGTGCTTC CASGIAGGPTYQETQCF
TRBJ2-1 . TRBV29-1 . TGCAGCGTTGAAGGGGTCGGGAGCCCCAATGAGCAGTTCTTC CSVEGVGSPNEQFF
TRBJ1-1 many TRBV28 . TGTGCCAGCAGTTTATGGGGGGGCACTGAAGCTTTCTTT CASSLWGGTEAFF
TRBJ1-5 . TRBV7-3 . TGTGCCAGCAGCCTAGAACGATTCCAGCCCCAGCATTTT CASSLERFQPQHF
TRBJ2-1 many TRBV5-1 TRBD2 TGCGCCAGCAGCGCTGGACTAGCGGGAGGCTCGAGCTCCTACAATGAGCAGTTCTTC CASSAGLAGGSSSYNEQFF
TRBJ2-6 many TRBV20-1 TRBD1 TGCAGTGCTAGAGTCGAACAGGGGATCCCTGGGGCCAACGTCCTGACTTTC CSARVEQGIPGANVLTF
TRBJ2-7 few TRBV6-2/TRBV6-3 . TGTGCCAGCAGTTACACCAGCTCCTACGAGCAGTACTTC CASSYTSSYEQYF
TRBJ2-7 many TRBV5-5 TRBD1 TGTGCCAGCAGCCTTTCCGGGACAGCATTTTACGAGCAGTACTTC CASSLSGTAFYEQYF
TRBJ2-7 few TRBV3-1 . TGTGCCAGCAGCCATGGGGCAGGGGGGAGCGAGCAGTACTTC CASSHGAGGSEQYF
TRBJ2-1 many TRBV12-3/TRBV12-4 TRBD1 TGTGCCAGCACCCCGACAGGGAACCTTGAGCAGTTCTTC CASTPTGNLEQFF
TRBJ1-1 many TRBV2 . TGTGCCAGCAGTGAAGAGGGGGAGTGGACTGAAGCTTTCTTT CASSEEGEWTEAFF
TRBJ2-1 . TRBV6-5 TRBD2 TGTGCCAGCAGTTCCAGTCGGGGGACTAGCTCCTACAATGAGCGGTTCTTC CASSSSRGTSSYNERFF
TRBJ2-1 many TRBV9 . TGTGCCAGCAGCGTAACGGGGAGGGGGCGCAATGAGCAGTTCTTC CASSVTGRGRNEQFF
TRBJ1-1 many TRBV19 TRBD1 TGTGCCAGCCTATCAGGGGGTCGGAACATGAACACTGAAGCTTTCTTT CASLSGGRNMNTEAFF
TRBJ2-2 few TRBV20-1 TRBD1 TGCAGTGCTAGAGGGACAGGGGGTTTCTCGAACACCGGGGAGCTGTTTTTT CSARGTGGFSNTGELFF
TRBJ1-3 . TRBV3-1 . TGTGCCAGCAGCCAAGGCCCGACAGGCCCCGGAACTGGAAACACCATATATTTT CASSQGPTGPGTGNTIYF
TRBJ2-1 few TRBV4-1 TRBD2 TGCGCCAGCAGCCAAGGAGGCGGGAGGATCTCCTACAATGAGCAGTTCTTC CASSQGGGRISYNEQFF
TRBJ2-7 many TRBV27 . TGTGCCAGCAGTCCGGACCGACTCTACGAGCAGTACTTC CASSPDRLYEQYF
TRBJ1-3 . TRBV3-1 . TGTGCCAGCAGCCAAGCTTGGGACTCTGGAAACACCATATATTTT CASSQAWDSGNTIYF
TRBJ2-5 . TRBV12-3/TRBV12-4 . TGTGCCAGCAGCCACGTCTTAGGGCAGGGCGAGACCCAGTACTTC CASSHVLGQGETQYF
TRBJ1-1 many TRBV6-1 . TGTGCCAGCAGTGCCAGCGCTGAAGCTTTCTTT CASSASAEAFF
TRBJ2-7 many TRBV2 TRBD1 TGTGCCAGCAGGGGGACAGGGGGGTCCTACGAGCAGTACTTC CASRGTGGSYEQYF
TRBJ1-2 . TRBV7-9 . TGTGCCAGCAGCGCAGGGATCTATGGCTACACCTTC CASSAGIYGYTF
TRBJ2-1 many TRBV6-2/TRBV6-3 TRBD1 TGTGCCAGCAGTGGGACAGGGAAAGACTTATACAATGAGCAGTTCTTC CASSGTGKDLYNEQFF
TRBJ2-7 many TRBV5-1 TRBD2 TGCGCCAGCAGCTTGTATTCTGTATTAGCGGGAGGGAGCTCCTACGAGCAGTACTTC CASSLYSVLAGGSSYEQYF
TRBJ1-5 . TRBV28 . TGTGCCAGCAGTTTATCGTCGGGGTCCGCGGAGCCCCAGCATTTT CASSLSSGSAEPQHF
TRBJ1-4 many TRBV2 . TGTGCCAGCAGTGAGTTGGGGGATAATGAAAAACTGTTTTTT CASSELGDNEKLFF
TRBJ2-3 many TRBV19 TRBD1 TGTGCCAGTACCCCATCCGGGACAGGGGGAGTTACGCAGTATTTT CASTPSGTGGVTQYF
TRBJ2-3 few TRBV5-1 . TGCGCCAGCAGCTTGGATGGGCAGGGGACCGCAGATACGCAGTATTTT CASSLDGQGTADTQYF
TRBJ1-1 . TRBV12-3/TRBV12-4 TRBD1 TGTGCCAGCAGTGGGGGACAGTCCGGGAACACTGAAGCTTTCTTT CASSGGQSGNTEAFF
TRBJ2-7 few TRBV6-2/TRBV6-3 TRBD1 TGTGCCAGCAGACACTCGGGACAGGGGTCCTACGAGCAGTACTTC CASRHSGQGSYEQYF
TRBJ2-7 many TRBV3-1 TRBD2 TGTGCCAGCAGCCAGACTAGCGGGAGCCAGGGGGAGCAGTACTTC CASSQTSGSQGEQYF